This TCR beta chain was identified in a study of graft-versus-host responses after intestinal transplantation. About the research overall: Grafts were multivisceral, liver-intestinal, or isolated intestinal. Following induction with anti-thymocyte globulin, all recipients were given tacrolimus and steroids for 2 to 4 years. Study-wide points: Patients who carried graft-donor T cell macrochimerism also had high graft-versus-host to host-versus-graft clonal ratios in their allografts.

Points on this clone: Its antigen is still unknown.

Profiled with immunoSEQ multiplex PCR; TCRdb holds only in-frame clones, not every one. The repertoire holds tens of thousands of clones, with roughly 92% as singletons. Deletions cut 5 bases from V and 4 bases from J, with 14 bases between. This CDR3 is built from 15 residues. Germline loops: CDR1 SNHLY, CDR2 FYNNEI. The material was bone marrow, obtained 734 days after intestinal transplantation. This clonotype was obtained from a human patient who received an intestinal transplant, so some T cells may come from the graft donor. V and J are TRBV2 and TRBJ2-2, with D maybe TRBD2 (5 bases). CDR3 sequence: CASSLEGEVTGELFF. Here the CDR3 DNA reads TGTGCCAGCAGTTTAGAGGGAGAGGTCACCGGGGAGCTGTTTTTT.